This T cell receptor (beta chain) comes out of a study of T cell responses to AZD1222 COVID-19 vaccine (dated by TCRdb to the early 2020s). Concerning the study at large: AZD1222 recipients given second doses at about 4 weeks or at about 12 weeks were pooled, since spike-specific TCR depth and breadth were not found to differ between the two schedules. Trial participants were enrolled by age into 18-55, 56-69 and 70-plus year subgroups, with approximately 160, 26 and 62 TCR-sequenced participants respectively. TCR sequencing was performed for fewer than 250 trial participants, of whom about 210 were given two doses of AZD1222 and some 25 were given two doses of MenACWY control vaccine.

Study-wide findings and limitations: Spike-specific TCR breadth and depth rose significantly after two AZD1222 doses compared with day 0 and with MenACWY recipients. Participants were mostly white British and included more females than males, and it was suggested by the authors that clonal diversity may have been underestimated. Only five or six AZD1222 recipients were SARS-CoV-2 seropositive at baseline, limiting conclusions about previously exposed vaccinees. The vaccine-associated CD4 TCRs covered the entire spike protein, and the dominant responses fell in regions 160-218 and 743-854. The 56-69-year group was small, and its depth increase did not reach significance, likely because of low power. Epitopes outside the regions mutated in the B.1.351 and B.1.1.7 variants were reportedly recognized by nearly half of the unique spike-specific TCRs. Because no day 14 peak-response samples were available, repertoires were characterized only after the peak T cell response.

Per the germline V gene, SQVTM is the CDR1 and ANQGSEA is the CDR2. Reading from cysteine to phenylalanine, the CDR3 counts 16 amino acids. This entry keeps only the CDR3 DNA: 48 bases, framed from base 1. V drops 4 bases and J drops 0 bases, leaving 19 bases in between. The time point label of this sample denotes: baseline before first vaccination. Vaccinee samples came from UK trials COV001 and COV002, including a single-blind randomized controlled phase 2/3 trial of AZD1222 (ChAdOx1 nCoV-19) in healthy adults. For TCRbeta chain sequencing, PBMC samples were collected from trial participants at day 0 and at day 28 after the second dose. Comment on this clone: This receptor's antigen is unknown. Per-base quality was not reported, and no clone a single base away is much larger than it.

The CDR3 regions of human TCRbeta chains were analyzed by immunosequencing. The paper's data handling went like this. TCRs in the repertoires were matched against a reference library of SARS-CoV-2-specific TCRs that had been generated with the MIRA antigen-specificity platform. Breadth was defined as the fraction of unique TCRs that were SARS-CoV-2-associated. Depth was defined as the fraction of total T cells that were SARS-CoV-2-associated. Using the MIRA data, each spike-specific TCR was assigned both to the spike region to which the TCR was reactive and to a CD4 or CD8 class. Log10-transformed breadth and depth values were compared by one-way ANOVA with Sidak's multiple comparisons tests. Drawn from immuneACCESS, this table holds only the in-frame rearrangements with V and J called that TCRdb kept. Clones are partly lost; checked studies trace under half to an unresolved V gene and leave the rest unexplained. That table furnishes V, J and clone size, whereas the DNA furnished D and trimming. The sample table lists fewer than 110,000 clones, around 92% of them with a count of one. The top ten clonotypes cover approximately 7% of the sample.

The sample consisted of peripheral blood, taken on day 0 of AZD1222 vaccination. The chain was built from TRBV29-1 and TRBJ2-7; TRBD1 is possibly the D segment (6 matching bases). This clonotype originated in an adult in good health. The DNA sequence reads TGCAGCGTTGGGGGTGACAGGCAAAGGAGCTCCTACGAGCAGTACTTC. It is translated as CSVGGDRQRSSYEQYF.